These 2 T cell receptor beta chains share one sample of origin, sequenced in a study of blood T cells in healthy people across ages. Next came a second PCR, run for roughly 6 to 11 cycles, which used a sample-barcoded 5' primer along with a J-beta primer mix. TCRdb analysed the 5' RACE reads with MiXCR anew, one entry per CDR3 protein. The sample holds some 760,000 distinct CDR3 sequences, 20% to 25% seen once. The data were also submitted as part of a second study, on T cells of mothers and their children.

The sequenced sample consisted of blood. These TCRs come from a boy aged 10-17 years in good health.

CDR3 nucleotides: TGTGCCAGCAGCACCCCTGCGGGGCCTTTATATTTT. It is translated as CASSTPAGPLYF. J is TRBJ1-3 and V is TRBV6-5, with D possibly being TRBD1 (5 bases). V lost 6 bases and J 14 bases, leaving 17 bases between the germline ends. Germline V gene sequence: CDR1 MNHEY, CDR2 SVGAGI. The CDR3 has 12 residues.

Of note for this clonotype: At one of its ends the junction is not consistent with the germline gene, which may arise from a read error. This chain connects TRBV20-1 to TRBJ2-7, with 7 bases lining up with TRBD1. Germline V gene data show CDR1 as DFQATT and CDR2 as SNEGSKA (reference sequence). The CDR3 extends over 15 amino acids. CDR3 region: CSAQSRDSYTYGQYF. CDR3 nucleotides: TGCAGTGCTCAAAGCCGGGACAGCTATACCTACGGGCAGTACTTC.